This T cell receptor beta chain was found in a study of response to subunit inactivated influenza vaccine. The CDR3 is 15 residues long. The germline V gene has CDR1 DFQATT and CDR2 SNEGSKA (reference sequence). The junction had 4 bases not matched to a gene; V was cut back by 0 bases and J by 5 bases. This clonotype has more than one count but fewer than ten. TCRdb reprocessed the RT-PCR reads with MiXCR, giving one entry per CDR3 protein. The table has over 400,000 distinct CDR3 sequences, approximately 12% seen once. The TCR sequence derives from a man aged 50 to 60 who received an inactivated influenza vaccine. Sequenced material: PBMCs from blood, taken 40 to 50 days after vaccination. This chain joins TRBV20-1 and TRBJ2-1; 10 bases agree with TRBD2. The CDR3 sequence: CSARESGGANNEQFF. CDR3 bases: TGCAGTGCTAGAGAAAGCGGGGGGGCGAACAATGAGCAGTTCTTC.